This section outlines one T cell receptor beta chain sequence together with its context. The data belong to a study of CD8+CD57+ T cells in acquired aplastic anemia. Using genomic DNA as the template, TCR beta VDJ and CDR3 profiling was carried out. TCRdb analysed the reads with MiXCR anew, one entry per CDR3 protein. Found here are about 160,000 distinct CDR3 sequences, 70% to 75% of them singletons; the top ten hold 45% to 60%. Germline V lookup: CDR1 MGHDK, CDR2 SYGVNS. This CDR3 is built from 17 residues. The trim removed 6 bases at V and 4 bases at J, leaving 10 bases unmatched. All sequencing subjects had displayed CD8+CD57+ cell expansion on flow cytometry.

The source of this sequence is a human donor with aplastic anemia. The sequenced sample was sorted CD4+, CD8+, or CD8+CD57+ T cells (not recorded which) from PBMCs. The chain couples TRBV25-1 to TRBJ2-3; TRBD2 aligns across 13 bases. The CDR3 DNA reads TGTGCCAGCAGCGACCTTGGACTAGCGGGAGTAGCAGATACGCAGTATTTT. Protein sequence: CASSDLGLAGVADTQYF.